These 23 T cell receptor beta chains were all obtained from the same sample, sequenced in a study of cytomegalovirus exposure and HLA in healthy donors. PCR used 60 Vbeta primers and 13 Jbeta primers. This table comes from immunoSEQ multiplex PCR, and its TCRdb copy is limited to in-frame clones, with some not included. In the table there are roughly 150,000 clones, approximately 80% of which are singletons. Sequencing used PBMCs. All receptors come from a male donor in good health and CMV-seronegative.

In its sample, this clone was seen a few times. The rearrangement links TRBV29-1 to TRBJ2-1, with no clear D. The CDR3 totals 13 residues. V was cut by 6 bases and J by 4 bases, with 13 bases left in between. Germline values: CDR1 SQVTM, CDR2 ANQGSEA. CDR3 nucleotides: TGCAGCGTGCCACTACCCTCGTACAATGAGCAGTTCTTC. Translation gives CSVPLPSYNEQFF.

V and J are TRBV7-9 and TRBJ2-1, with 8 bases fitting TRBD2. CDR1 is SEHNR and CDR2 is FQNEAQ in the germline V gene (reference sequence). V lost 5 bases and J lost 4; bases outside the gene matches: 10. The CDR3 contains 16 residues. CDR3: CASSDSAGALYNEQFF. Here the CDR3 DNA reads TGTGCCAGCAGCGACTCAGCGGGAGCTTTGTACAATGAGCAGTTCTTC.

The V call is TRBV29-1, the J call TRBJ2-3; the D gene is possibly TRBD1 (5 bases). Trimming removed 0 bases at V and 8 bases at J, with 12 bases between. In germline, CDR1 is SQVTM, CDR2 ANQGSEA. This CDR3 contains 13 residues. CDR3 nucleotide sequence: TGCAGCGTTGAAGATCGGACAAGTCTTACGCAGTATTTT. Translating gives CSVEDRTSLTQYF.

This clone was observed a few times. The chain has TRBV5-4 and TRBJ1-1; TRBD1 matches at 8 bases. V lost 0 bases to trimming and J lost 6 bases; unmatched junction nucleotides: 10. The germline V gene has CDR1 SGHNT and CDR2 YYREEE (reference sequence). This CDR3 region has 16 residues. CDR3 coding DNA: TGTGCCAGCAGCTTGGGTGCGGACAGGGTTTTCGCTGAAGCTTTCTTT. It yields the protein CASSLGADRVFAEAFF.

V and J are TRBV7-2 and TRBJ2-2; 7 bases line up with TRBD1. J lost 5 bases, V lost 5 bases, and 5 bases had no gene match. Germline-derived CDR1 and CDR2 are SGHTA and FQGNSA. The CDR3 has 14 amino acids. The CDR3 DNA is TGTGCCAGCAGCCCTCGACAGGGAACCGGGGAGCTGTTTTTT. Translation gives CASSPRQGTGELFF.

The chain couples TRBV28 to TRBJ2-7, with 15 bases aligning to TRBD2. V gave up 4 bases and J gave up 1 base; unmatched junction bases: 8. CDR1 is MDHEN, CDR2 SYDVKM, per germline. This CDR3 spans 18 amino acids. Here the CDR3 DNA reads TGTGCCAGCAGTTATCCGACGGGACTAGCGGGAGGTTCCTACGAGCAGTACTTC. As protein: CASSYPTGLAGGSYEQYF.

The chain carries TRBV9 and TRBJ2-3; the D is unclear. The germline CDR1 and CDR2 sequences are SGDLS and YYNGEE. The CDR3 loop spans 13 amino acids. V was trimmed by 4 bases and J by 0 bases, leaving 6 bases between them. CDR3 sequence (DNA): TGTGCCAGCAGCCTCACTAGCACAGATACGCAGTATTTT. Translating gives CASSLTSTDTQYF.

The chain recombines TRBV21-1 with TRBJ2-7; the D call of TRBD2 is as the table states it, not checked on the DNA. TRBV21-1 is recorded as a pseudogene. The CDR3 runs 17 residues. CDR3 in amino acids: CASKASRYLAEIYEQYF. The CDR3, as DNA: TGTGCCAGCAAAGCCAGCCGTTACCTAGCGGAGATCTACGAGCAGTACTTC.

The CDR3, as DNA: TGTGCCAGCACGACAGGGGCGGCATGGGGCTACACCTTC. It codes for CASTTGAAWGYTF. The chain uses TRBV6-1 and TRBJ1-2; 8 bases match TRBD1. The CDR3 runs 13 residues. The J segment lost 8 bases and the V segment lost 7 bases, leaving 9 bases of the junction unmatched. In germline, CDR1 is MNHNS, CDR2 SASEGT.

Notes on this clone: The sample contains more than one DNA sequence encoding this CDR3. The chain links TRBV18 to TRBJ1-2; 11 bases map to TRBD1. J gave up 9 bases and V 6 bases, and 9 bases lay outside the gene matches. The germline gives CDR1 KGHSH, CDR2 LQKENI. The CDR3 spans 14 residues. The CDR3: CASSPGTGGRRYTF. CDR3 DNA: TGTGCCAGCTCGCCAGGGACAGGGGGACGTCGCTACACCTTC. Full variable domain (missing parts from reference TRBV18 and TRBJ1-2): NAGVMQNPRHLVRRRGQEARLRCSPMKGHSHVYWYRQLPEEGLKFMVYLQKENIIDESGMPKERFSAEFPKEGPSILRIQQVVRGDSAAYFCASSPGTGGRRYTFGSGTRLTVV.

The chain employs TRBV5-4 and TRBJ2-7; D remains ambiguous. V was trimmed by 3 bases and J by 5 bases, leaving 18 bases between them. CDR1 is SGHNT and CDR2 is YYREEE in the germline V gene (reference sequence). This CDR3 is 15 amino acids long. In nucleotides, the CDR3 is TGTGCCAGCAGCTCCCCTGGAGCCTCAGCCCACGAGCAGTACTTC. Translating it yields CASSSPGASAHEQYF.

The chain couples TRBV7-6 to TRBJ1-6, with 10 bases lining up with TRBD1. With 3 bases clipped from V and 9 bases from J, the junction kept 5 bases outside the gene matches. Germline V lookup: CDR1 SGHVS, CDR2 FNYEAQ. The CDR3 is 15 amino acids. For the CDR3, the DNA is TGTGCCAGCAGCTTTGACAGGGGGCCGGGTTCACCCCTCCACTTT. It specifies CASSFDRGPGSPLHF.

The CDR3 here is CASSYRQEREKLFF. The CDR3 DNA reads as TGCGCCAGCAGTTACCGACAGGAGCGGGAAAAACTGTTTTTT. The chain carries TRBV4-3 and TRBJ1-4, with D perhaps TRBD1 (6 bases). The CDR3 extends over 14 amino acids. Germline values: CDR1 LGHNA, CDR2 YSLEER. Deletions cut 6 bases from V and 8 bases from J, with 16 bases between.

The rearrangement uses TRBV9 and TRBJ2-7; no reliable D call. V lost 2 bases and J 0 bases, leaving 6 bases between the germline ends. This CDR3 is 13 amino acids long. Germline assignment: CDR1 SGDLS and CDR2 YYNGEE. CDR3 in amino acids: CASSVGPSYEQYF. CDR3 DNA: TGTGCCAGCAGCGTTGGGCCCTCCTACGAGCAGTACTTC.

This chain links TRBV12-5 with TRBJ2-5; the D is unclear. Germline V gene lookup returns CDR1 LGHNT and CDR2 FRNRAP. This CDR3 has 16 amino acids. The V end was cut by 2 bases, the J end by 0 bases, with 13 bases between. The CDR3 reads CASGLFPSTNQETQYF. CDR3 nucleotides: TGTGCTAGTGGTTTGTTCCCTTCGACAAACCAAGAGACCCAGTACTTC. Drawing the rest from reference TRBV12-5 and TRBJ2-5, the complete variable domain is DARVTQTPRHKVTEMGQEVTMRCQPILGHNTVFWYRQTMMQGLELLAYFRNRAPLDDSGMPKDRFSAEMPDATLATLKIQPSEPRDSAVYFCASGLFPSTNQETQYFGPGTRLLVL.

In its sample, this clone was seen a few times. V usage is TRBV28 and J usage is TRBJ2-5; 9 nucleotides align to TRBD1. Losses at the gene ends were 9 bases for V and 5 bases for J; bases not matched to a gene: 10. CDR1 and CDR2 (germline): MDHEN, SYDVKM. The CDR3 runs to 14 residues. Here the CDR3 reads CASSPTGTGETQYF. The DNA of the CDR3 is TGTGCCAGTTCTCCAACCGGGACAGGGGAGACCCAGTACTTC.

This sequence joins TRBV29-1 and TRBJ1-2; perhaps TRBD1 as D (5 bases). The ends were cut back, 4 bases at V and 5 bases at J, with 11 bases in the middle. CDR1 SQVTM and CDR2 ANQGSEA come from the germline V gene. The CDR3 runs 12 residues. CDR3 DNA: TGCAGCGTTGGTCCGACAGATTATGGCTACACCTTC. Translating it yields CSVGPTDYGYTF.

This clone was observed a handful of times. V usage is TRBV5-4 and J usage is TRBJ2-5, with 8 bases identical to TRBD1. This CDR3 is built from 14 residues. Germline assignment: CDR1 SGHNT and CDR2 YYREEE (reference sequence). V lost 5 bases to trimming and J lost 3 bases; unmatched junction nucleotides: 6. The CDR3 loop reads CASSRQGAEETQYF. CDR3 in DNA: TGTGCCAGCAGTCGCCAGGGGGCGGAAGAGACCCAGTACTTC. Full variable domain (missing parts from reference TRBV5-4 and TRBJ2-5): ETGVTQSPTHLIKTRGQQVTLRCSSQSGHNTVSWYQQALGQGPQFIFQYYREEENGRGNFPPRFSGLQFPNYSSELNVNALELDDSALYLCASSRQGAEETQYFGPGTRLLVL.

The chain has TRBV19 and TRBJ2-3; 7 nucleotides agree with TRBD1. CDR3 size: 15 residues. CDR1 and CDR2 from the germline V gene are LNHDA and SQIVND (reference sequence). Trimming removed 4 bases from V and 3 bases from J; junction bases left unmatched: 7. The CDR3 DNA is TGTGCCAGTAGTACGGACAGGAGTCAAACAGATACGCAGTATTTT. Its translation: CASSTDRSQTDTQYF.

This clone turned up a few times. The rearrangement links TRBV7-3 to TRBJ2-5, with D possibly matching TRBD1 (6 bases). Looked up from germline, CDR1 is SGHTA and CDR2 is FQGTGA. The V end lost 2 bases, the J end lost 4 bases, and 14 bases lay between the germline ends. The CDR3 is made up of 15 amino acids. The CDR3 DNA sequence: TGTGCCAGCAGCTTAGGGGGCCTGAGTGGAGAGACCCAGTACTTC. Protein sequence: CASSLGGLSGETQYF.

In its sample, this clone was seen a few times. The J gene is TRBJ2-1, the V gene TRBV5-6; a possible D gene is TRBD2 (6 bases). The CDR3 totals 16 residues. Per the germline V gene, CDR1 is SGHDT and CDR2 is YYEEEE. With 0 bases removed from V and 4 bases from J, the gap between germline ends came to 14 bases. CDR3 loop: CASSLEIGSGYNEQFF. The CDR3, as DNA: TGTGCCAGCAGCTTGGAAATCGGGAGTGGTTACAATGAGCAGTTCTTC.

This clone is a singleton in its sample. CDR3 DNA sequence: TGCGCCAGCAGCCAAGAGGGGACAGGCAATCAGCCCCAGCATTTT. Translated, it gives CASSQEGTGNQPQHF. This chain uses TRBV4-3 with TRBJ1-5; 7 bases agree with TRBD1. The CDR3 length is 15 residues. The germline CDR1 and CDR2 sequences are LGHNA and YSLEER. With V trimmed by 0 bases and J by 2 bases, 1 base remained unmatched.

V usage is TRBV28 and J usage is TRBJ1-6, with a weak D call TRBD1 (5 bases). Trimming cost V 5 bases and J 7 bases, with 15 bases left between them. CDR1 is MDHEN and CDR2 is SYDVKM in the germline V gene. The CDR3 loop spans 15 amino acids. In DNA, the CDR3 is TGTGCCAGCAGTGGGGGGAACACACGGAATTCACCCCTCCACTTT. Translated, it gives CASSGGNTRNSPLHF.